Listed here are 20 T cell receptor beta chains from one sample, sequenced in a study of blood T cells in healthy people across ages. Through a sample-barcoded 5' primer and a J-beta primer mix, a second PCR was run for 7 to 11 cycles. In TCRdb, the 5' RACE reads were re-called with MiXCR into one record per CDR3 protein. The sample has 750,000 or so distinct CDR3 sequences, approximately 25% seen once; the top ten hold under 9.5%. The data were also submitted as part of a second study, on T cells of mothers and their children.

Sequenced input: blood. The source is a boy younger than 18 in good health.

This clonotype was counted between two and nine times. The J gene is TRBJ2-3, the V gene TRBV20-1, with 10 bases matching TRBD2. V shed 6 bases, J shed 5 bases, and the junction held 8 bases outside the gene matches. The V gene's germline CDR1 is DFQATT and CDR2 SNEGSKA (reference sequence). The CDR3 totals 14 residues. In DNA, the CDR3 is TGCAGTGCAACCCTAGCGGGAGTTTTAGATACGCAGTATTTT. This codes for CSATLAGVLDTQYF.

The chain's CDR3 is CSVEAPRARQDTQYF. In nucleotides, the CDR3 is TGCAGCGTTGAAGCTCCTAGGGCTCGACAAGATACGCAGTATTTT. The chain joins TRBV29-1 to TRBJ2-3, with no clear D. The CDR3 runs to 15 residues. V was pared by 1 base and J by 5 bases, with 16 bases between. Germline lookup yields CDR1 SQVTM and CDR2 ANQGSEA.

J is TRBJ1-4 and V is TRBV29-1; no firm D call. Germline V gene sequence: CDR1 SQVTM, CDR2 ANQGSEA. Trimming shortened V by 4 bases and J by 0 bases, and 12 bases separated the two germline ends. This CDR3 has 15 residues. The CDR3 bases are TGCAGCGTTGTAGCCTGGGCCGCAACTAATGAAAAACTGTTTTTT. It is translated as CSVVAWAATNEKLFF.

The rearrangement links TRBV10-3 to TRBJ2-1, with 9 bases that match TRBD2. CDR1 is ENHRY, CDR2 SYGVKD, per germline. The CDR3 has 15 residues. Germline trimming cut 4 bases from V and 7 bases from J; bases unmatched to any gene: 8. CDR3 sequence: CAISARVAGANEQFF. The DNA of the CDR3 is TGTGCCATCAGTGCCAGGGTAGCGGGAGCTAATGAGCAGTTCTTC.

Only a few counts were recorded for this clonotype. The genes are TRBV4-3 and TRBJ2-1, with 11 nucleotides matching TRBD2. Losses at the gene ends were 0 bases for V and 2 bases for J; bases not matched to a gene: 6. Germline V gene sequence: CDR1 LGHNA, CDR2 YSLEER. The CDR3 is made up of 18 amino acids. CDR3 loop: CASSQDSTSGGTYNEQFF. CDR3 DNA: TGCGCCAGCAGCCAAGATTCAACTAGCGGGGGAACCTACAATGAGCAGTTCTTC.

A few counts support this clonotype. The chain couples TRBV6-4 to TRBJ2-4, with TRBD1 matching over 7 bases. CDR3 length: 16 amino acids. The trim removed 2 bases at V and 2 bases at J, leaving 6 bases unmatched. The germline V gene has CDR1 MRHNA and CDR2 SNTAGT. The CDR3 coding sequence is TGTGCCAGCAGTGACCCCCAGGGACAGTCCAAAAACATTCAGTACTTC. It codes for CASSDPQGQSKNIQYF.

V and J are TRBV20-1 and TRBJ1-4; 11 nucleotides agree with TRBD1. Germline CDR1 and CDR2: DFQATT and SNEGSKA (reference sequence). The trim removed 4 bases at V and 8 bases at J, leaving 6 bases unmatched. This CDR3 region has 14 residues. The chain's CDR3 is CSATPGQGGEKLFF. In DNA form, the CDR3 reads TGCAGTGCTACTCCGGGACAGGGGGGCGAAAAACTGTTTTTT.

The chain joins TRBV20-1 to TRBJ2-2; the D gene is possibly TRBD2 (7 bases). This CDR3 comprises 15 residues. The ends were cut back, 1 base at V and 3 bases at J, with 12 bases in the middle. The germline V gene encodes CDR1 DFQATT and CDR2 SNEGSKA (reference sequence). This chain's CDR3 is CSARGRGLDTGELFF. CDR3 DNA: TGCAGTGCTAGAGGGCGGGGGCTTGACACCGGGGAGCTGTTTTTT.

This rearrangement joins TRBV6-6 to TRBJ2-4; possible D gene TRBD1, 5 bases. The germline CDR1 and CDR2 sequences are MNHNY and SVGAGI (reference sequence). The ends were cut back, 1 base at V and 4 bases at J, with 17 bases in the middle. The CDR3 is 17 amino acids. As DNA, the CDR3 is TGTGCCAGCAGTTACTATTTTTCAGGGTCTCAAAAAAACATTCAGTACTTC. This encodes CASSYYFSGSQKNIQYF.

This clonotype was observed a few times. The chain employs TRBV20-1 and TRBJ2-5; the D is unclear. This CDR3 spans 14 amino acids. The V gene lost 3 bases and the J gene lost 3 bases, with 14 bases spanning the gap. Germline values: CDR1 DFQATT, CDR2 SNEGSKA (reference sequence). The CDR3 nucleotides read TGCAGTGCTAGTTGGGCTGCAGAGGAAGAGACCCAGTACTTC. Translating gives CSASWAAEEETQYF.

The chain combines TRBV7-9 with TRBJ2-1, with 7 bases that match TRBD2. The CDR3 totals 15 residues. CDR1 SEHNR and CDR2 FQNEAQ come from the germline V gene (reference sequence). Trimming removed 5 bases from V and 5 bases from J; junction bases left unmatched: 9. The CDR3 sequence is CASSTRDYIDNEQFF. The CDR3 DNA sequence: TGTGCCAGCAGCACCCGGGACTATATTGACAATGAGCAGTTCTTC.

The rearrangement joins TRBV11-2 to TRBJ1-4, with 8 bases lining up with TRBD1. Losses at the gene ends were 5 bases for V and 6 bases for J; bases not matched to a gene: 11. CDR1 and CDR2 (germline): SGHAT, FQNNGV. This CDR3 comprises 16 residues. For the CDR3, the DNA is TGTGCCAGCAGCCCCACCGGACAGGGAAGGGATGAAAAACTGTTTTTT. Protein product: CASSPTGQGRDEKLFF.

The chain recombines TRBV29-1 with TRBJ2-5; no definite D call. TRBJ2-7 explains the end of the DNA better; the J call may be wrong. Germline V gives CDR1 SQVTM, CDR2 ANQGSEA. CDR3 size: 12 residues. Here the CDR3 DNA reads TGCAGCGTTTCAGGACGGCCCTACGAGCAGTACTTC. This encodes CSVSGRPYEQYF.

V and J are TRBV7-9 and TRBJ1-5, with D perhaps TRBD2 (5 bases). The DNA end is a closer match to TRBJ2-3, so the J assignment may be wrong. The CDR3 has 13 residues. Germline-derived CDR1 and CDR2 are SEHNR and FQNEAQ (reference sequence). DNA for the CDR3: TGTGCCAGCAGCTTAGGGAGGAATCAGCCCCAGTATTTT. Amino acids: CASSLGRNQPQYF.

This clonotype showed up just a few times. The CDR3 is CASSHHENRGIANYGYTF. CDR3 DNA sequence: TGCGCCAGCAGCCACCATGAAAACAGGGGAATTGCCAACTATGGCTACACCTTC. This chain uses TRBV4-1 with TRBJ1-2; TRBD1 matches at 7 bases. V gave up 3 bases and J gave up 2 bases; unmatched junction bases: 15. Germline CDR1 and CDR2: MGHRA and YSYEKL. The CDR3 is made up of 18 amino acids.

J is TRBJ2-7 and V is TRBV6-6, with a tentative D call TRBD2 (6 bases). The V end lost 6 bases, the J end lost 0 bases, and 12 bases lay between the germline ends. Germline V gives CDR1 MNHNY, CDR2 SVGAGI (reference sequence). The CDR3 extends over 14 amino acids. The DNA for the CDR3 is TGTGCCAGCAGCGGGGGTGAACCCTCCTACGAGCAGTACTTC. The encoded protein is CASSGGEPSYEQYF.

This clonotype has a handful of counts. This chain joins TRBV5-1 and TRBJ2-7; TRBD1 agrees at 9 bases. The CDR3 length is 14 residues. V gave up 4 bases and J gave up 7 bases; unmatched junction bases: 9. The germline CDR1 and CDR2 sequences are SGHRS and YFSETQ. The chain's CDR3 is CASSTFGQGQEQYF. The CDR3 DNA reads as TGCGCCAGCAGCACGTTTGGACAGGGGCAAGAGCAGTACTTC. The complete variable domain, with remaining parts taken from reference TRBV5-1 and TRBJ2-7, reads KAGVTQTPRYLIKTRGQQVTLSCSPISGHRSVSWYQQTPGQGLQFLFEYFSETQRNKGNFPGRFSGRQFSNSRSEMNVSTLELGDSALYLCASSTFGQGQEQYFGPGTRLTVT.

The table lists this clonotype with a few counts. CDR3 loop: CASSLRTNVLTF. The CDR3, as DNA: TGTGCCAGCAGCTTAAGAACCAACGTCCTGACTTTC. The chain uses TRBV7-2 and TRBJ2-6; D remains ambiguous. V was pared by 2 bases and J by 8 bases, with 4 bases between. The CDR3 sequence is 12 residues long. Germline V lookup: CDR1 SGHTA, CDR2 FQGNSA.

This sequence joins TRBV5-6 and TRBJ1-1; D ambiguous. Germline assignment: CDR1 SGHDT and CDR2 YYEEEE. This CDR3 is 13 amino acids long. V lost 0 bases and J 6 bases, leaving 9 bases between the germline ends. The CDR3 DNA is TGTGCCAGCAGCTTGGCTCTCATACCTGAAGCTTTCTTT. Amino acid sequence: CASSLALIPEAFF.

The chain has TRBV11-2 and TRBJ2-1; tentative D call: TRBD1 (6 bases). Germline loops: CDR1 SGHAT, CDR2 FQNNGV. This CDR3 has 14 amino acids. The V end was cut by 1 base, the J end by 6 bases, with 10 bases between. The CDR3 bases are TGTGCCAGCAGCTTAGCCAGGGGTGGCAATGAGCAGTTCTTC. This translates into CASSLARGGNEQFF. Together with reference TRBV11-2 and TRBJ2-1, the CDR3 gives the full variable domain: EAGVAQSPRYKIIEKRQSVAFWCNPISGHATLYWYQQILGQGPKLLIQFQNNGVVDDSQLPKDRFSAERLKGVDSTLKIQPAKLEDSAVYLCASSLARGGNEQFFGPGTRLTVL.